These 26 T cell receptor beta chains were all obtained from the same sample, sequenced in a study of cytomegalovirus exposure and HLA in healthy donors. Profiling relied on immunoSEQ multiplex PCR, and the TCRdb table lists in-frame clones only, not all of them. Among 50,000 to 65,000 clones listed, approximately 95% were seen once. The sequencing sample was made of PBMCs. Receptors were obtained from a woman under 30 in good health and CMV-seropositive.

The chain joins TRBV30 to TRBJ1-6; possible D gene TRBD1, 6 bases. This CDR3 has 14 amino acids. CDR1 and CDR2 from the germline V gene are GTSNPN and SVGIG (reference sequence). V lost 2 bases and J lost 10, with 15 bases in between. Here the CDR3 DNA reads TGTGCCTGGAGTTTAGGGGGGGGTACGTCACCCCTCCACTTT. Translated: CAWSLGGGTSPLHF.

The chain couples TRBV7-3 to TRBJ2-5; tentative D call: TRBD2 (6 bases). Trimming shortened V by 1 base and J by 4 bases, and 10 bases separated the two germline ends. Germline V gene lookup returns CDR1 SGHTA and CDR2 FQGTGA. The CDR3 extends over 14 amino acids. CDR3 nucleotide sequence: TGTGCCAGCAGCTTAAATGCCGGGAGAGAGACCCAGTACTTC. Protein sequence: CASSLNAGRETQYF.

The chain employs TRBV19 and TRBJ2-2, with 11 bases fitting TRBD2. The CDR3 contains 14 residues. After removal of 6 bases from V and 5 bases from J, the junction contained 2 bases not matched to a gene. The germline gives CDR1 LNHDA, CDR2 SQIVND (reference sequence). Written as DNA, the CDR3 is TGTGCCAGTAGGTTAGCGGGGGGGACCGGGGAGCTGTTTTTT. It is translated as CASRLAGGTGELFF.

In its sample, this clone was seen once. This chain's CDR3 is CASTMGTGIGNTIYF. CDR3 nucleotides: TGTGCCAGCACCATGGGGACAGGGATCGGAAACACCATATATTTT. The rearrangement uses TRBV6-6 and TRBJ1-3; 9 bases are a match to TRBD1. V lost 7 bases and J lost 4; bases outside the gene matches: 8. CDR3 length equals 15 residues. Germline lookup yields CDR1 MNHNY and CDR2 SVGAGI (reference sequence).

The chain employs TRBV6-5 and TRBJ1-1; a weak D match, TRBD1 (5 bases). This CDR3 contains 14 residues. Germline lookup yields CDR1 MNHEY and CDR2 SVGAGI. Trimming took off 5 bases at V and 3 bases at J, with 13 bases between the two ends. The CDR3 nucleotides read TGTGCCAGCAGTCGATCATCGGGGGACACTGAAGCTTTCTTT. Encoded protein: CASSRSSGDTEAFF.

The table lists this clone with a count of one. V usage is TRBV6-6 and J usage is TRBJ2-3; tentatively, D is TRBD1 (5 bases). Germline values: CDR1 MNHNY, CDR2 SVGAGI (reference sequence). V was clipped by 2 bases and J by 6 bases, with 9 bases between them. This CDR3 region has 13 residues. The CDR3, as DNA: TGTGCCAGCAGTTACCTGACAGCTGATACGCAGTATTTT. It yields the protein CASSYLTADTQYF.

The chain joins TRBV19 to TRBJ2-4, with D possibly TRBD2 on 6 matching bases. Germline assignment: CDR1 LNHDA and CDR2 SQIVND (reference sequence). Trimming removed 1 base at V and 8 bases at J, with 12 bases between. This CDR3 contains 14 residues. CDR3 DNA: TGTGCCAGTAGTATAGGTACAGGAGGGGACATTCAGTACTTC. This translates into CASSIGTGGDIQYF.

The rearrangement joins TRBV7-3 to TRBJ2-2; 12 bases are a match to TRBD2. Germline CDR1 reads SGHTA; CDR2 reads FQGTGA. This CDR3 comprises 16 residues. The junction had 7 bases not matched to a gene; V was cut back by 4 bases and J by 7 bases. The CDR3 protein is CASSSGLAGTIGELFF. The DNA of the CDR3 is TGTGCCAGCAGCTCCGGACTAGCGGGAACGATCGGGGAGCTGTTTTTT.

The genes are TRBV2 and TRBJ2-7; D is perhaps TRBD1 (6 bases). Germline V gives CDR1 SNHLY, CDR2 FYNNEI. This CDR3 comprises 15 residues. The V and J ends lost 9 bases and 2 bases respectively, with 20 bases between them. The CDR3 spells CASADSRTITYEQYF. CDR3 coding DNA: TGTGCCAGTGCGGACAGCAGAACTATAACCTACGAGCAGTACTTC.

The chain joins TRBV5-8 to TRBJ2-6, with 8 nucleotides matching TRBD1. Germline V gene data show CDR1 as SGHTS and CDR2 as YDEGEE. The CDR3 consists of 18 residues. The V segment lost 5 bases and the J segment 0 bases; nucleotides outside the gene matches: 10. The CDR3 DNA follows: TGTGCCAGCAGATGGGGACAGGCCTTTTCCTCTGGGGCCAACGTCCTGACTTTC. Its translation is CASRWGQAFSSGANVLTF.

The chain couples TRBV11-2 to TRBJ2-3; D remains unclear. Germline CDR1 is SGHAT and CDR2 is FQNNGV. The CDR3 consists of 15 residues. The V gene lost 1 base and the J gene lost 0 bases, with 8 bases spanning the gap. As DNA, the CDR3 is TGTGCCAGCAGCTTAGCCTCAACTAGCACAGATACGCAGTATTTT. Residues: CASSLASTSTDTQYF.

The genes are TRBV11-2 and TRBJ1-6; no definite D call. This CDR3 region has 13 residues. Germline V gene sequence: CDR1 SGHAT, CDR2 FQNNGV. Trimming pared 1 base from V and 6 bases from J, leaving 4 bases between. CDR3 residues: CASSLAVNSPLHF. Written as DNA, the CDR3 is TGTGCCAGCAGCTTAGCGGTTAATTCACCCCTCCACTTT.

This clone was recorded once. The chain carries TRBV28 and TRBJ1-4; TRBD1 matches 8 bases. V trimming: 5 bases; J trimming: 4 bases; junction bases outside the gene matches: 15. Germline V gene data show CDR1 as MDHEN and CDR2 as SYDVKM. This CDR3 is 18 amino acids long. The CDR3 bases are TGTGCCAGCAGTGTCCCGGGACAGGCGTCCTACCTTAATGAAAAACTGTTTTTT. Its translation is CASSVPGQASYLNEKLFF.

In this sample, this clone turned up once. The chain recombines TRBV7-9 with TRBJ2-7, with D perhaps TRBD1 (6 bases). Germline V gene lookup returns CDR1 SEHNR and CDR2 FQNEAQ (reference sequence). The CDR3 totals 13 residues. V lost 5 bases, J lost 3 bases, and 11 bases lay in between. This CDR3 reads CASSLTGNYEQYF. The DNA of the CDR3 is TGTGCCAGCAGCCTAACAGGGAACTACGAGCAGTACTTC.

The chain employs TRBV6-1 and TRBJ2-1; possibly TRBD2 for D (6 bases). The CDR3 runs to 13 residues. Germline CDR1 reads MNHNS; CDR2 reads SASEGT. V lost 6 bases and J lost 4, with 10 bases in between. The CDR3 reads CASRGAGYNEQFF. The CDR3 DNA follows: TGTGCCAGCAGAGGAGCGGGTTACAATGAGCAGTTCTTC.

The V call is TRBV9, the J call TRBJ2-7; weak D call: TRBD2 (5 bases). V was shortened by 4 bases and J by 0 bases, with 11 bases between the two germline ends. There are 14 residues in the CDR3. CDR1 is SGDLS and CDR2 is YYNGEE in the germline V gene. CDR3 residues: CASSPSGFSYEQYF. CDR3 nucleotides: TGTGCCAGCAGCCCAAGCGGATTCTCCTACGAGCAGTACTTC.

This sequence joins TRBV7-3 and TRBJ2-2; D gene unclear. Trimming removed 0 bases at V and 0 bases at J, with 8 bases between. This CDR3 has 16 amino acids. Looked up from germline, CDR1 is SGHTA and CDR2 is FQGTGA. CDR3 protein: CASSLTGGANTGELFF. The CDR3 coding sequence is TGTGCCAGCAGCTTAACTGGCGGAGCGAACACCGGGGAGCTGTTTTTT.

The V gene is TRBV28, the J gene TRBJ1-1, with a weak D call TRBD1 (5 bases). The germline CDR1 and CDR2 sequences are MDHEN and SYDVKM. The CDR3 is 18 amino acids. V was clipped by 3 bases and J by 2 bases, with 22 bases between them. The CDR3 protein is CASSFPIVAQGLNTEAFF. Here the CDR3 DNA reads TGTGCCAGCAGTTTCCCAATTGTGGCCCAGGGCTTAAACACTGAAGCTTTCTTT.

This sequence joins TRBV11-2 and TRBJ1-1, with D unclear. The CDR3 loop spans 16 amino acids. The germline gives CDR1 SGHAT, CDR2 FQNNGV. Deletions cut 4 bases from V and 1 base from J, with 16 bases between. The DNA for the CDR3 is TGTGCCAGCAGCTCGATCTGGGGAGGGTGGAACACTGAAGCTTTCTTT. Translated, it gives CASSSIWGGWNTEAFF.

The DNA for the CDR3 is TGTGCCAGCAATACCGGAGGTAGCGCTAATGAGCAGTTCTTC. It yields the protein CASNTGGSANEQFF. This chain links TRBV27 with TRBJ2-1; TRBD2 might be the D (5 bases). Germline CDR1 MNHEY, CDR2 SMNVEV (reference sequence). V was cut by 7 bases and J by 7 bases, with 17 bases left in between. The CDR3 loop spans 14 amino acids.

V gene TRBV7-8 combines with J gene TRBJ1-3; TRBD1 aligns across 11 bases. J was trimmed by 2 bases and V by 2 bases; bases with no gene match: 2. In germline, CDR1 is SGHVS, CDR2 FQNEAQ. The CDR3 has 16 amino acids. CDR3 region: CASSLMGQGAGNTIYF. CDR3 DNA: TGTGCCAGCAGCTTAATGGGACAGGGGGCTGGAAACACCATATATTTT.

The CDR3 sequence is CASSGPPSGSSYEQYF. CDR3 nucleotide sequence: TGCGCCAGCAGCGGGCCTCCTAGCGGTAGCTCCTACGAGCAGTACTTC. The rearrangement joins TRBV5-1 to TRBJ2-7, with 7 bases lining up with TRBD2. CDR1 is SGHRS and CDR2 is YFSETQ in the germline V gene. This CDR3 has 16 residues. V dropped 4 bases and J dropped 0; count of bases not matched to a gene: 10.

The chain links TRBV5-1 to TRBJ1-2; no definite D call. V was shortened by 2 bases and J by 8 bases, with 7 bases between the two germline ends. The CDR3 consists of 11 residues. Germline CDR1 is SGHRS and CDR2 is YFSETQ. The CDR3 DNA sequence: TGCGCCAGCAGCTTTCGGGGAGGCTACACCTTC. Its translation: CASSFRGGYTF.

The chain employs TRBV7-9 and TRBJ1-1; 11 nucleotides match TRBD1. The V and J ends lost 5 bases and 4 bases, in that order; junction bases with no gene match: 6. This CDR3 region has 15 residues. Germline CDR1 SEHNR, CDR2 FQNEAQ (reference sequence). In DNA form, the CDR3 reads TGTGCCAGCAGCCAGCTCGGGACAGGGGGCACTGAAGCTTTCTTT. Amino acids: CASSQLGTGGTEAFF.

The rearrangement joins TRBV6-6 to TRBJ1-2, with D possibly matching TRBD1 (5 bases). The CDR3 loop spans 14 amino acids. Germline CDR1 is MNHNY and CDR2 is SVGAGI (reference sequence). V lost 6 bases to trimming and J lost 4 bases, with 15 bases between them. CDR3 protein: CASSKDPDSYGYTF. In DNA form, the CDR3 reads TGTGCCAGCAGCAAAGATCCCGACAGCTATGGCTACACCTTC.

V gene TRBV5-6 combines with J gene TRBJ2-7, with a possible D match to TRBD1 (6 bases). V shed 4 bases and J shed 0 bases, with 14 bases lying between them. The length of the CDR3 is 15 residues. Germline V CDR1 and CDR2: SGHDT, YYEEEE. The CDR3 reads CASSADSVSSYEQYF. Written as DNA, the CDR3 is TGTGCCAGCAGCGCGGACAGCGTCTCCTCCTACGAGCAGTACTTC.